The 10 T cell receptor beta chains below all came from one sample that was sequenced in a study of regulatory T cells in long-lasting Graves disease. With iRepertoire HTBI primers and Arm-PCR of CDR3 regions, TCR beta libraries were built. MiXCR, applied by TCRdb to the multiplex PCR reads, yields one record per CDR3 protein. The repertoire holds 400,000 to 500,000 distinct CDR3 sequences, with 15% to 20% as singletons. Time point indicated: newly diagnosed GD, antithyroid drugs for less than 3 months. Construction of the TCR library relied on RNA isolated from PBMCs. This same sample was also taken into another study, of T cells in Graves' hyperthyroidism and ophthalmopathy.

Sample: peripheral blood mononuclear cells (PBMCs), taken at new diagnosis, from a patient treated with antithyroid drugs. The receptors come from a woman aged 25 to 39 with Graves disease.

This rearrangement joins TRBV4-2 to TRBJ2-7; TRBD2 agrees at 8 bases. The CDR3 is 22 amino acids. The V gene end was trimmed by 0 bases and the J gene end by 0 bases; junction bases not matched to a gene: 22. Germline loops: CDR1 LGHNA, CDR2 YNFKEQ. CDR3 coding DNA: TGTGCCAGCAGCCAAGATTCCCCCCCGGTTGGCGGGGGGATTATCGGCTCCTACGAGCAGTACTTC. Encoded protein: CASSQDSPPVGGGIIGSYEQYF.

This clonotype was counted many times. In DNA form, the CDR3 reads TGTGCCTGGAGTCCCCCCCCGCACAGACCGTATAGCAATCAGCCCCAGCATTTT. It translates to CAWSPPPHRPYSNQPQHF. The chain carries TRBV30 and TRBJ1-5; D is ambiguous. V was cut by 2 bases and J by 0 bases, with 20 bases left in between. Germline V lookup: CDR1 GTSNPN, CDR2 SVGIG (reference sequence). The CDR3 contains 18 residues.

V usage is TRBV5-1 and J usage is TRBJ2-4; D might be TRBD1 or TRBD2, each matching 5 bases. Looked up from germline, CDR1 is SGHRS and CDR2 is YFSETQ. This CDR3 region has 16 residues. Trimming removed 3 bases from V and 1 base from J, with 14 bases in between. This CDR3 is CASSYTGTMAKNIQYF. As DNA, the CDR3 is TGCGCCAGCAGCTACACCGGGACGATGGCCAAAAACATTCAGTACTTC.

This clonotype was found many times. The V call is TRBV28, the J call TRBJ2-2; D not resolved. Trimming took off 5 bases at V and 6 bases at J, with 10 bases between the two ends. Germline CDR1 is MDHEN and CDR2 is SYDVKM. The CDR3 contains 13 residues. The CDR3 coding sequence is TGTGCCAGCAGTCCAGATCGGCCCGGGGAGCTGTTTTTT. It yields the protein CASSPDRPGELFF.

The sample holds many counts of this clonotype. The chain combines TRBV28 with TRBJ1-2; 10 bases are shared with TRBD1. V was pared by 10 bases and J by 6 bases, with 5 bases of the junction left unmatched. The germline V gene has CDR1 MDHEN and CDR2 SYDVKM. The CDR3 spans 12 residues. CDR3 sequence reads: CATATGGDGYTF. The CDR3 region has the DNA TGTGCCACCGCGACAGGGGGCGATGGCTACACCTTC.

The chain combines TRBV29-1 with TRBJ2-3; D unresolved. From germline, CDR1 is SQVTM and CDR2 ANQGSEA. The V end was cut by 7 bases, the J end by 2 bases, with 13 bases between. This CDR3 has 13 amino acids. The CDR3 DNA sequence: TGCAGCGGTCAAAGGGATTACACAGATACGCAGTATTTT. It encodes CSGQRDYTDTQYF.

About this clonotype itself: A far larger clone is off by one base, so a read error is likely. The rearrangement links TRBV20-1 to TRBJ2-7, with 11 nucleotides matching TRBD2. The DNA end favors TRBJ2-5, so the J call may be wrong. Germline loops: CDR1 DFQATT, CDR2 SNEGSKA (reference sequence). This CDR3 is 17 amino acids long. The CDR3 nucleotides are TGCAGTGCTAGTGACCCACGGACTAGCGGGTCGCAAGAGACCCAGTACTTC. Protein product: CSASDPRTSGSQETQYF.

Details on this clonotype: A much bigger clone sits one base away, suggesting this may be a read error. This sequence joins TRBV6-1 and TRBJ2-7, with D uncertain. CDR1 is MNHNS and CDR2 is SASEGT in the germline V gene. Trimming removed 5 bases from V and 0 bases from J, with 8 bases in between. The CDR3 contains 13 residues. The CDR3 DNA sequence: TGTGCCAGCAGTACCCAGTCCTCCTACGAGCAGTACTTC. This codes for CASSTQSSYEQYF.

This clonotype was seen a few times. V and J are TRBV10-1 and TRBJ1-1, with D possibly matching TRBD1 (6 bases). CDR1 is WNHNN, CDR2 SYGVQD, per germline (reference sequence). The CDR3 covers 15 residues. V lost 5 bases and J 0 bases, leaving 13 bases between the germline ends. CDR3 region: CASSSTGLVNTEAFF. CDR3 DNA sequence: TGCGCCAGCAGTTCTACAGGGTTAGTGAACACTGAAGCTTTCTTT.

Ten or more counts support this clonotype. The chain joins TRBV6-1 to TRBJ2-3; TRBD2 matches 9 bases. V was clipped by 5 bases and J by 5 bases; unmatched bases: 8. The CDR3 length is 15 residues. The germline V gene has CDR1 MNHNS and CDR2 SASEGT. The CDR3 reads CASSPGLAGKDTQYF. CDR3 DNA: TGTGCCAGCAGTCCGGGGCTAGCGGGAAAAGATACGCAGTATTTT.